Shown below are 20 T cell receptor beta chains from a single sample sequenced in a study of shared clonotypes between healthy human individuals. Profiled with immunoSEQ multiplex PCR; TCRdb holds only in-frame clones, not every one. The sample lists roughly 320,000 clones; around 87% were seen once. Sequenced input: memory CD8+ T cells sorted from blood. Subset defined: CD45RO+ cells pooled with CCR7-negative TemRA cells. These receptors originate from a man between 18 and 35 years old in good health.

J is TRBJ1-3 and V is TRBV21-1; the table's D call, TRBD1, has no DNA check behind it. TRBV21-1 is a known pseudogene. This CDR3 spans 15 amino acids. The chain's CDR3 is CASSKPGQGRNTIYF. The CDR3 DNA reads TGTGCCAGCAGCAAACCCGGACAGGGGAGAAACACCATATATTTT.

This chain uses TRBV6-6 with TRBJ2-3; D gene uncertain. Trimming took off 8 bases at V and 1 base at J, with 16 bases between the two ends. This CDR3 is 15 amino acids long. Germline CDR1 and CDR2: MNHNY and SVGAGI (reference sequence). This chain's CDR3 is CASEYSTMRTDTQYF. The CDR3 region has the DNA TGTGCCAGCGAGTACAGCACAATGCGCACAGATACGCAGTATTTT.

The CDR3 DNA sequence: TGTGCCAGCAGCCCGGGACTAGCGGGGGCCTACTTC. This codes for CASSPGLAGAYF. This rearrangement joins TRBV5-6 to TRBJ2-7; TRBD2 agrees at 14 bases. Unmatched junction bases numbered 4, after V lost 4 bases and J lost 13 bases. CDR1 and CDR2 (germline): SGHDT, YYEEEE. The CDR3 is 12 residues long.

The CDR3, as DNA: TGTGCCAGCAGCCAAGATTATGGAGGGGGGACAGATACGCAGTATTTT. It is translated as CASSQDYGGGTDTQYF. V gene TRBV14 combines with J gene TRBJ2-3, with D possibly being TRBD1 or TRBD2 (6 bases each). This CDR3 region has 16 residues. CDR1 SGHDN and CDR2 FVKESK come from the germline V gene. Between the trimmed V and J ends, which lost 0 bases and 3 bases, there was a span of 13 bases. The full variable domain, completed using reference TRBV14 and TRBJ2-3, is EAGVTQFPSHSVIEKGQTVTLRCDPISGHDNLYWYRRVMGKEIKFLLHFVKESKQDESGMPNNRFLAERTGGTYSTLKVQPAELEDSGVYFCASSQDYGGGTDTQYFGPGTRLTVL.

This clone turned up a few times. V gene TRBV9 combines with J gene TRBJ2-1; 8 bases map to TRBD2. Germline V CDR1 and CDR2: SGDLS, YYNGEE. V lost 3 bases and J lost 8; bases outside the gene matches: 10. This CDR3 spans 15 amino acids. The CDR3 bases are TGTGCCAGCAGCGCGGGACTAGGAATTAACTATGAGCAGTTCTTC. This sequence encodes CASSAGLGINYEQFF.

The chain joins TRBV27 to TRBJ2-6; D may be TRBD1 or TRBD2 (6 bases each). The germline V gene has CDR1 MNHEY and CDR2 SMNVEV (reference sequence). The CDR3 has 17 residues. The ends were cut back, 7 bases at V and 0 bases at J, with 16 bases in the middle. The CDR3 DNA reads as TGTGCCAGCACCACCGGGGGCGCCTCCTCTGGGGCCAACGTCCTGACTTTC. Translating it yields CASTTGGASSGANVLTF.

The chain couples TRBV27 to TRBJ2-5; 7 nucleotides line up with TRBD1. Germline trimming cut 6 bases from V and 2 bases from J; bases unmatched to any gene: 6. There are 14 residues in the CDR3. Per the germline V gene, CDR1 is MNHEY and CDR2 is SMNVEV (reference sequence). This chain's CDR3 is CASSPGTAQETQYF. The DNA of the CDR3 is TGTGCCAGCAGCCCTGGGACAGCTCAAGAGACCCAGTACTTC.

In this sample, this clone turned up many times. The V and J genes are TRBV6-6 and TRBJ1-2, with TRBD1 as a possible D gene (5 bases). Trimming removed 2 bases at V and 2 bases at J, with 9 bases between. This CDR3 region has 14 residues. The germline V gene encodes CDR1 MNHNY and CDR2 SVGAGI (reference sequence). CDR3 residues: CASSYAGSNYGYTF. DNA of the CDR3: TGTGCCAGCAGTTACGCAGGGTCGAACTATGGCTACACCTTC.

The rearrangement links TRBV7-8 to TRBJ2-4; no reliable D call. Per germline, CDR1 SGHVS and CDR2 FQNEAQ. This CDR3 has 15 amino acids. Between the trimmed V and J ends, which lost 1 base and 0 bases, there was a span of 7 bases. CDR3 nucleotides: TGTGCCAGCAGCTTAGTGGGCGAAGCCAAAAACATTCAGTACTTC. Residues: CASSLVGEAKNIQYF.

The chain has TRBV6-1 and TRBJ2-7; the D gene could be TRBD1 or TRBD2 (5 bases each). V was cut by 1 base and J by 0 bases, with 10 bases left in between. CDR3 size: 15 residues. Germline V lookup: CDR1 MNHNS, CDR2 SASEGT. The CDR3 nucleotides are TGTGCCAGCAGTGAAGGTGGGGGACGCTCCTACGAGCAGTACTTC. Protein sequence: CASSEGGGRSYEQYF.

The V call is TRBV4-1, the J call TRBJ2-4; 7 bases are shared with TRBD1. V trimming: 1 base; J trimming: 0 bases; junction bases outside the gene matches: 6. From germline, CDR1 is MGHRA and CDR2 YSYEKL. The CDR3 has 17 amino acids. For the CDR3, the DNA is TGCGCCAGCAGCCAAGCGGGGACAGACCTAGCCAAAAACATTCAGTACTTC. Amino acid sequence: CASSQAGTDLAKNIQYF.

CDR3 in DNA: TGTGCCAGCAGCTTAGAAGGGGGTATTCTTGGCGGGGAGCTGTTTTTT. Translating gives CASSLEGGILGGELFF. The V gene is TRBV11-2, the J gene TRBJ2-2, with a tentative D call TRBD1 (6 bases). V gave up 0 bases and J gave up 7 bases, with 15 bases separating them. The CDR3 spans 16 residues. Germline CDR1 SGHAT, CDR2 FQNNGV.

This rearrangement joins TRBV4-3 to TRBJ2-2; 12 bases match TRBD2. The germline gives CDR1 LGHNA, CDR2 YSLEER. The CDR3 loop spans 18 amino acids. The J segment lost 3 bases and the V segment lost 3 bases, leaving 8 bases of the junction unmatched. The CDR3 coding sequence is TGCGCCAGCAGCCATCCTTTTACTAGCGGGAGGTACACCGGGGAGCTGTTTTTT. Residues: CASSHPFTSGRYTGELFF.

The table lists this clone with many counts. V is TRBV29-1 and J is TRBJ1-5; perhaps TRBD1 as D (6 bases). The CDR3 totals 12 residues. V was cut by 4 bases and J by 7 bases, with 11 bases left in between. Germline-derived CDR1 and CDR2 are SQVTM and ANQGSEA. The CDR3 here is CSVVQQGQPQHF. DNA for the CDR3: TGCAGCGTTGTTCAGCAGGGGCAGCCCCAGCATTTT. The full variable domain, its missing parts supplied by reference TRBV29-1 and TRBJ1-5, is SAVISQKPSRDICQRGTSLTIQCQVDSQVTMMFWYRQQPGQSLTLIATANQGSEATYESGFVIDKFPISRPNLTFSTLTVSNMSPEDSSIYLCSVVQQGQPQHFGDGTRLSIL.

The V gene is TRBV6-6, the J gene TRBJ1-1; no definite D call. The length of the CDR3 is 13 residues. Germline lookup yields CDR1 MNHNY and CDR2 SVGAGI (reference sequence). V was clipped by 4 bases and J by 1 base, with 7 bases between them. The CDR3 sequence: CASSWEGNTEAFF. In nucleotides, the CDR3 is TGTGCCAGCAGTTGGGAGGGGAACACTGAAGCTTTCTTT.

This clone was picked up a small number of times. The chain recombines TRBV2 with TRBJ2-1; 12 bases fit TRBD2. The ends lost 2 bases at V and 7 bases at J; junction bases unmatched: 9. Germline values: CDR1 SNHLY, CDR2 FYNNEI. CDR3 length equals 17 residues. The chain's CDR3 is CASSETLAGGPGNEQFF. As DNA, the CDR3 is TGTGCCAGCAGTGAAACTCTAGCGGGGGGGCCGGGTAATGAGCAGTTCTTC.

This clone was detected only once. The rearrangement uses TRBV9 and TRBJ2-6; 7 nucleotides agree with TRBD2. Per the germline V gene, CDR1 is SGDLS and CDR2 is YYNGEE. The junction had 11 bases not matched to a gene; V was cut back by 3 bases and J by 2 bases. The CDR3 extends over 18 amino acids. Here the CDR3 reads CASSARTRSDPGANVLTF. The CDR3 region has the DNA TGTGCCAGCAGCGCGCGGACTAGGTCGGACCCTGGGGCCAACGTCCTGACTTTC.

CDR3: CASSLEGTLNTEAFF. CDR3 nucleotides: TGTGCCAGCAGCTTAGAAGGGACACTAAACACTGAAGCTTTCTTT. The rearrangement uses TRBV7-9 and TRBJ1-1; D might be TRBD1 (6 bases). The germline V and J ends were trimmed by 1 base and 2 bases, with 11 bases remaining between them. The V gene's germline CDR1 is SEHNR and CDR2 FQNEAQ (reference sequence). The CDR3 spans 15 residues.

CDR3 nucleotides: TGTGCCAGCAGCCCGGGGAGTCCTAATTCACCCCTCCACTTT. Translation gives CASSPGSPNSPLHF. J is TRBJ1-6 and V is TRBV9; D remains unclear. Trimming removed 4 bases at V and 6 bases at J, with 11 bases between. Germline V gene sequence: CDR1 SGDLS, CDR2 YYNGEE. The CDR3 consists of 14 residues.

V gene TRBV28 combines with J gene TRBJ2-1; D tentatively reads TRBD1 or TRBD2 (6 bases each). Germline V gives CDR1 MDHEN, CDR2 SYDVKM. V was pared by 3 bases and J by 3 bases, with 9 bases between. This CDR3 spans 14 amino acids. The CDR3, as DNA: TGTGCCAGCAGTTTTAGGGGGGTCTACAATGAGCAGTTCTTC. Protein: CASSFRGVYNEQFF.